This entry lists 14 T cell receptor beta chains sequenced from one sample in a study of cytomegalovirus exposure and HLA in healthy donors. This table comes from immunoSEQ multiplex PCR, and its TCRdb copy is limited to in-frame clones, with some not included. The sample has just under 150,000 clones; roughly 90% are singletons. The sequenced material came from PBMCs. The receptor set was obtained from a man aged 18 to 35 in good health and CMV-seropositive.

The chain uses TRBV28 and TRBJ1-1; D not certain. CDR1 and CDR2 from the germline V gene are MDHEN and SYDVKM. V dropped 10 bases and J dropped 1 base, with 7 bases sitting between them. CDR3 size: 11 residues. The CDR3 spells CATTENTEAFF. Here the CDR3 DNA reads TGTGCCACCACAGAGAACACTGAAGCTTTCTTT.

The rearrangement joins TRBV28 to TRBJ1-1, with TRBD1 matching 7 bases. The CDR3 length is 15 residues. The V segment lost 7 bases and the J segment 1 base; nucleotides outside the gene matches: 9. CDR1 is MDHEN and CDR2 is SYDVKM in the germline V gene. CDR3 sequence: CASTETGTANTEAFF. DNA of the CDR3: TGTGCCAGCACCGAGACCGGGACAGCGAACACTGAAGCTTTCTTT.

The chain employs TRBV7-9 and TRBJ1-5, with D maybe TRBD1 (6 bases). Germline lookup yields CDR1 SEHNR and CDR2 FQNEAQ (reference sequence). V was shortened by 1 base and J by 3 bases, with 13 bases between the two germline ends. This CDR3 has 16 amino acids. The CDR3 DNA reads TGTGCCAGCAGCTTAGGAGCAGGGGCGCTCAATCAGCCCCAGCATTTT. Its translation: CASSLGAGALNQPQHF.

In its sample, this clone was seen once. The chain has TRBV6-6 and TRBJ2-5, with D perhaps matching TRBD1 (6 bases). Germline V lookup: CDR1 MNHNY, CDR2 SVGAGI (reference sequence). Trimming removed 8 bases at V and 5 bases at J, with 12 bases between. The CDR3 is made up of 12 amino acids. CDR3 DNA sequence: TGTGCCAGCGGACACAGGGTGGAGACCCAGTACTTC. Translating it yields CASGHRVETQYF.

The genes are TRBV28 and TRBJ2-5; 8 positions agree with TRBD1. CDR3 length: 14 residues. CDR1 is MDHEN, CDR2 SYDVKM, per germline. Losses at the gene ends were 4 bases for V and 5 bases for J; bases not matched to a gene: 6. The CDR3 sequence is CASSSKTGVETQYF. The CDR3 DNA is TGTGCCAGCAGTTCAAAGACAGGGGTGGAGACCCAGTACTTC.

The CDR3 region is CASSYVVISSNEKLFF. CDR3 DNA: TGTGCCAGCAGTTACGTTGTGATAAGTAGTAATGAAAAACTGTTTTTT. The chain uses TRBV6-6 and TRBJ1-4; D not resolved. This CDR3 is built from 16 residues. V lost 2 bases and J lost 4, with 14 bases in between. The germline V gene encodes CDR1 MNHNY and CDR2 SVGAGI (reference sequence).

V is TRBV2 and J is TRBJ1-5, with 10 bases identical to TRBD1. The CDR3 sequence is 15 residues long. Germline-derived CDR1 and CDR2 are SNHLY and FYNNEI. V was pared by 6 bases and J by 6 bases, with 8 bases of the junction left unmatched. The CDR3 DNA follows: TGTGCCAGCAGAACCGGGACAGGGGTGAGTCAGCCCCAGCATTTT. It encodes CASRTGTGVSQPQHF.

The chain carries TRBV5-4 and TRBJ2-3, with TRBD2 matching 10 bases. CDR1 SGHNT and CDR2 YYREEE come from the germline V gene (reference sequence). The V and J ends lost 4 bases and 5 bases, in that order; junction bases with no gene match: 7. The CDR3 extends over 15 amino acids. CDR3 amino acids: CASSPQRGGEDTQYF. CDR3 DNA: TGTGCCAGCAGCCCTCAGCGGGGGGGGGAAGATACGCAGTATTTT.

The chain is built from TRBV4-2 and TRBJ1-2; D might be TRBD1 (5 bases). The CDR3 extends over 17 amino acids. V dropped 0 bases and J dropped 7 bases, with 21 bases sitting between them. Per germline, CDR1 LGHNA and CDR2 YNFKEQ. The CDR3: CASSQEEGGGEYGGYTF. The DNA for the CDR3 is TGTGCCAGCAGCCAAGAGGAAGGAGGAGGGGAGTACGGTGGCTACACCTTC.

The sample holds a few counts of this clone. The CDR3 region has the DNA TGTGCCAGCAGCCCATGGGGCCCTTTTGACGAGCAGTACTTC. Translating gives CASSPWGPFDEQYF. The chain combines TRBV7-2 with TRBJ2-7, with D tentatively TRBD1 (5 bases). CDR1 and CDR2 from the germline V gene are SGHTA and FQGNSA. V was cut by 5 bases and J by 5 bases, with 16 bases left in between. The CDR3 runs to 14 residues.

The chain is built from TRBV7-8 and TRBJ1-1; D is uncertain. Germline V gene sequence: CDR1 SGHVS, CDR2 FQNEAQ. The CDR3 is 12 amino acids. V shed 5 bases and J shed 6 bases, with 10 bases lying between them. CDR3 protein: CASSPTAAEAFF. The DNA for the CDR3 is TGTGCCAGCAGCCCCACAGCGGCTGAAGCTTTCTTT. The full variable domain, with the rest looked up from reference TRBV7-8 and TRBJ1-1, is GAGVSQSPRYKVAKRGQDVALRCDPISGHVSLFWYQQALGQGPEFLTYFQNEAQLDKSGLPSDRFFAERPEGSVSTLKIQRTQQEDSAVYLCASSPTAAEAFFGQGTRLTVV.

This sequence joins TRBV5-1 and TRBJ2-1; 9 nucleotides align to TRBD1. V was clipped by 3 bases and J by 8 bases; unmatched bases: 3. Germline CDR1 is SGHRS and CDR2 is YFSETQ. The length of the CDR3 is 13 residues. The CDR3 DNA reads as TGCGCCAGCAGCTCGACAGGGGGTGATGAGCAGTTCTTC. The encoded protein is CASSSTGGDEQFF.

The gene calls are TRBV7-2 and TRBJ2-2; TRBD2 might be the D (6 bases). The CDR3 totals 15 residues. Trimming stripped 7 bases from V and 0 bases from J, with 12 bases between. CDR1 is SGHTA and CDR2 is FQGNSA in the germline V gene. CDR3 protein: CASKGAGSNTGELFF. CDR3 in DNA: TGTGCCAGCAAAGGAGCGGGTTCGAACACCGGGGAGCTGTTTTTT.

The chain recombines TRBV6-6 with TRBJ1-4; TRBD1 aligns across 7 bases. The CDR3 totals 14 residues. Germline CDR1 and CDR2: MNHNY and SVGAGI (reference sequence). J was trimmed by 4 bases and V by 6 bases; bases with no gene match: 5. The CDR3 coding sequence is TGTGCCAGCAGAACGGGACAGAATAATGAAAAACTGTTTTTT. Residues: CASRTGQNNEKLFF.